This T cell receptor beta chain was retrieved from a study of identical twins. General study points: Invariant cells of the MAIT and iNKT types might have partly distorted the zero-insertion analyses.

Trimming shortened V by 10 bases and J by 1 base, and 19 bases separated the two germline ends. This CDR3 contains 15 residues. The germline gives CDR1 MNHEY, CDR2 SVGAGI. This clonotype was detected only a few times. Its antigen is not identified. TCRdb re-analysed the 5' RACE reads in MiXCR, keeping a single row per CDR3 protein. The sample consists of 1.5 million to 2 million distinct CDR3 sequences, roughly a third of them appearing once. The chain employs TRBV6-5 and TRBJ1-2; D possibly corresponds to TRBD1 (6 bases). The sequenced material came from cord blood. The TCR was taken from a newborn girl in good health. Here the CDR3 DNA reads TGTGCCACAATTCCTAGGACAGCAAGTAACTATGGCTACACCTTC. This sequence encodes CATIPRTASNYGYTF.